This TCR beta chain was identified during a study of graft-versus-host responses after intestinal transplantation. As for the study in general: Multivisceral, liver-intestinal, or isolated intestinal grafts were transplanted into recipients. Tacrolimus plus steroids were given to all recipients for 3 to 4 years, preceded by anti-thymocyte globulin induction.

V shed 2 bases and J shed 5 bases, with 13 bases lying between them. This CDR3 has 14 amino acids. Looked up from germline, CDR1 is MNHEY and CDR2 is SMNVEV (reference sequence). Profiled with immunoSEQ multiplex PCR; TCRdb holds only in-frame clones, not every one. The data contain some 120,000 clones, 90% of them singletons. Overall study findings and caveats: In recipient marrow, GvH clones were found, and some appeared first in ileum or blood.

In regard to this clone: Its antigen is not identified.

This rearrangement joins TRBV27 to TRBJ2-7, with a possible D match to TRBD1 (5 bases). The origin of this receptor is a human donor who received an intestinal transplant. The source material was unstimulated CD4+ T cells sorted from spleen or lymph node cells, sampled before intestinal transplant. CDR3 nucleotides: TGTGCCAGCAGTTTAGATCAGGGATGGAACGAGCAGTACTTC. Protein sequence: CASSLDQGWNEQYF.